This T cell receptor (beta chain) was sequenced during a study of response to subunit inactivated influenza vaccine. General study findings and limits: Few additional T cells are recruited per seasonal influenza vaccination, authors suggested.

One entry per CDR3 protein results from TCRdb running MiXCR on the RT-PCR reads. The sample holds about 160,000 distinct CDR3 sequences, about 10% seen once. The ends were cut back, 3 bases at V and 3 bases at J, with 12 bases in the middle. The germline CDR1 and CDR2 sequences are LGHNA and YSLEER. The CDR3 totals 14 residues. Many counts were recorded for this clonotype. Its antigen remains unidentified. The chain carries TRBV4-3 and TRBJ2-7; tentative D call: TRBD2 (6 bases). Sequenced material: CD8+ T cells sorted from PBMCs, taken 23 to 25 months after vaccination. The sequence derives from a man between 50 and 75 years old who received an inactivated influenza vaccine. CDR3: CASSQTRGNYEQYF. In DNA form, the CDR3 reads TGCGCCAGCAGCCAGACGCGGGGCAACTACGAGCAGTACTTC.